A single sample gave rise to the 20 T cell receptor beta chains below, sequenced in a study of blood T cells in healthy people across ages. The authors ran a second PCR of roughly 6 to 12 cycles using a sample-barcoded 5' primer and a J-beta primer mix. TCRdb fed the 5' RACE reads into MiXCR, producing one record per CDR3 protein. Of roughly 800,000 distinct CDR3 sequences in the sample, 58% were seen once. The specimen sequenced was blood. The receptors derive from a man aged 25-45 years in good health.

The chain combines TRBV6-6 with TRBJ1-6; a possible D gene is TRBD1 (5 bases). Germline CDR1 MNHNY, CDR2 SVGAGI (reference sequence). V dropped 5 bases and J dropped 5 bases, with 10 bases sitting between them. This CDR3 spans 14 amino acids. CDR3 nucleotide sequence: TGTGCCAGCAGTCGACAGTCAGATAATTCACCCCTCCACTTT. Encoded protein: CASSRQSDNSPLHF.

V is TRBV7-2 and J is TRBJ2-7; the D gene is possibly TRBD2 (7 bases). Trimming removed 7 bases at V and 2 bases at J, with 15 bases between. Germline CDR1 reads SGHTA; CDR2 reads FQGNSA. The CDR3 runs 14 residues. The CDR3 DNA sequence: TGTGCCAGCAACCTCAAGGGGGGGCCCTACGAGCAGTACTTC. Its protein product is CASNLKGGPYEQYF.

V gene TRBV20-1 combines with J gene TRBJ2-1, with 10 bases aligning to TRBD2. With V trimmed by 3 bases and J by 7 bases, 3 bases remained unmatched. CDR3 size: 13 residues. Germline V gives CDR1 DFQATT, CDR2 SNEGSKA (reference sequence). The CDR3 nucleotides read TGCAGTGCTAGGACTAGCGGGTTTAATGAGCAGTTCTTC. It specifies CSARTSGFNEQFF.

The J gene is TRBJ2-5, the V gene TRBV7-9; possibly TRBD1 for D (5 bases). TRBJ2-4 matches the DNA end more closely, so the J call is doubtful. Germline V gene data show CDR1 as SEHNR and CDR2 as FQNEAQ (reference sequence). CDR3 length: 15 amino acids. CDR3 residues: CASSSPPDNQNIQYF. The CDR3 DNA follows: TGTGCCAGCAGCTCCCCCCCGGACAATCAAAACATTCAGTACTTC.

The chain links TRBV18 to TRBJ2-3; TRBD1 might be the D (5 bases). Germline lookup yields CDR1 KGHSH and CDR2 LQKENI. The CDR3 extends over 16 amino acids. V lost 6 bases and J lost 1, with 17 bases in between. CDR3 region: CASSPPSGLRTDTQYF. The CDR3 nucleotides read TGTGCCAGCTCCCCTCCCTCAGGGCTCCGCACAGATACGCAGTATTTT.

The table lists this clonotype with a count of one. This chain links TRBV3-1 with TRBJ1-4; weak D call: TRBD1 (5 bases). The germline V and J ends were trimmed by 0 bases and 12 bases, with 20 bases remaining between them. The germline V gene encodes CDR1 LGHDT and CDR2 YNNKEL (reference sequence). This CDR3 region has 16 residues. CDR3 region: CASSQEGGSLLGELFF. As DNA, the CDR3 is TGTGCCAGCAGCCAAGAGGGGGGAAGCCTCCTTGGGGAACTGTTTTTT.

This clonotype was seen more than once but under ten times. The chain links TRBV15 to TRBJ2-7, with D unclear. The J call may be in error: the DNA end matches TRBJ2-5 better. The CDR3 consists of 15 residues. The V gene's germline CDR1 is LNHNV and CDR2 YYDKDF (reference sequence). CDR3: CATSRVPWIGETQYF. CDR3 nucleotides: TGTGCCACCAGCAGAGTCCCTTGGATAGGGGAGACCCAGTACTTC.

This sequence joins TRBV9 and TRBJ2-1, with 9 nucleotides matching TRBD2. Germline V gene data show CDR1 as SGDLS and CDR2 as YYNGEE. V shed 7 bases, J shed 3 bases, and the junction held 5 bases outside the gene matches. The CDR3 covers 14 residues. CDR3 loop: CASAGLAHYNEQFF. CDR3 DNA sequence: TGTGCCAGCGCCGGACTAGCGCACTACAATGAGCAGTTCTTC. Looking up the rest from reference TRBV9 and TRBJ2-1 gives the full variable domain: DSGVTQTPKHLITATGQRVTLRCSPRSGDLSVYWYQQSLDQGLQFLIQYYNGEERAKGNILERFSAQQFPDLHSELNLSSLELGDSALYFCASAGLAHYNEQFFGPGTRLTVL.

This rearrangement joins TRBV7-9 to TRBJ2-1; no reliable D call. Per the germline V gene, CDR1 is SEHNR and CDR2 is FQNEAQ (reference sequence). The V gene lost 2 bases and the J gene lost 1 base, with 9 bases spanning the gap. The CDR3 has 15 amino acids. This CDR3 reads CASSLSETSYNEQFF. CDR3 nucleotides: TGTGCCAGCAGCTTATCGGAGACTTCCTACAATGAGCAGTTCTTC.

The chain joins TRBV29-1 to TRBJ2-3; 12 bases agree with TRBD2. Looked up from germline, CDR1 is SQVTM and CDR2 is ANQGSEA. J gave up 4 bases and V 7 bases, and 6 bases lay outside the gene matches. This CDR3 region has 14 residues. The DNA of the CDR3 is TGCAGCGCTCTAGCGGGAGGGCTCGCAGATACGCAGTATTTT. Translated: CSALAGGLADTQYF.

The DNA for the CDR3 is TGTGCCAGCAGCGCCGATGGGGTTGGTGGCTACACCTTC. Translating it yields CASSADGVGGYTF. The chain carries TRBV12-3 or TRBV12-4 and TRBJ1-2; D is unresolved. Trimming took off 6 bases at V and 7 bases at J, with 15 bases between the two ends. The CDR3 has 13 amino acids.

The chain has TRBV27 and TRBJ1-2, with a weak D call TRBD1 (6 bases). CDR3 length equals 15 residues. V was clipped by 3 bases and J by 6 bases, with 17 bases between them. Germline V CDR1 and CDR2: MNHEY, SMNVEV (reference sequence). CDR3 in amino acids: CASSFGGGQLDGYTF. CDR3 sequence (DNA): TGTGCCAGCAGTTTTGGGGGGGGGCAGCTCGATGGCTACACCTTC.

The chain uses TRBV10-3 and TRBJ2-3; 8 bases agree with TRBD2. In germline, CDR1 is ENHRY, CDR2 SYGVKD. The CDR3 has 15 residues. V lost 4 bases to trimming and J lost 2 bases; unmatched junction nucleotides: 5. The CDR3 DNA sequence: TGTGCCATCAGTGGACTAGCGAGGAACACAGATACGCAGTATTTT. It codes for CAISGLARNTDTQYF.

The count of this clonotype is one. The rearrangement links TRBV7-2 to TRBJ2-7; a possible D gene is TRBD1 (6 bases). Germline V gene sequence: CDR1 SGHTA, CDR2 FQGNSA. The CDR3 contains 12 residues. V was pared by 4 bases and J by 7 bases, with 11 bases between. The CDR3 region has the DNA TGTGCCAGCAGCTACTATCAGGGGGAGCAGTACTTC. Translating gives CASSYYQGEQYF.

The sample holds a few counts of this clonotype. The chain combines TRBV7-8 with TRBJ2-1; D call uncertain. The V end was cut by 1 base, the J end by 4 bases, with 11 bases between. CDR1 SGHVS and CDR2 FQNEAQ come from the germline V gene. This CDR3 has 15 residues. CDR3 nucleotide sequence: TGTGCCAGCAGCTTAGGACCTTACCCGTACAATGAGCAGTTCTTC. As protein: CASSLGPYPYNEQFF.

The chain is built from TRBV18 and TRBJ1-1; D may be TRBD1 (5 bases). The CDR3 runs to 15 residues. Per the germline V gene, CDR1 is KGHSH and CDR2 is LQKENI. V was shortened by 0 bases and J by 4 bases, with 12 bases between the two germline ends. Here the CDR3 reads CASSPPKGMGTEAFF. CDR3 nucleotides: TGTGCCAGCTCACCACCAAAGGGGATGGGCACTGAAGCTTTCTTT.

The chain employs TRBV13 and TRBJ2-5, with 14 bases aligning to TRBD2. This CDR3 spans 15 amino acids. V shed 5 bases and J 11 bases; nucleotides not matched to a gene: 10. Germline CDR1 PRHDT, CDR2 FYEKMQ (reference sequence). The CDR3 DNA sequence: TGTGCCAGCAGCGAACGACTAGCGGGGGGGCTAGTGCAGTACTTC. The encoded protein is CASSERLAGGLVQYF.

The chain joins TRBV2 to TRBJ2-1; D gene uncertain. The V end lost 10 bases, the J end lost 6 bases, and 22 bases lay between the germline ends. The CDR3 loop spans 15 amino acids. Germline V lookup: CDR1 SNHLY, CDR2 FYNNEI. Here the CDR3 DNA reads TGTGCCAACCAAAGGATAATATCGACTGGCAATGAGCAGTTCTTC. Its protein product is CANQRIISTGNEQFF.

A few counts support this clonotype. The V and J genes are TRBV12-3 or TRBV12-4 and TRBJ2-1; D remains unclear. The CDR3 covers 13 residues. The V end lost 2 bases, the J end lost 10 bases, and 12 bases lay between the germline ends. CDR3 region: CASSLPNTPEQFF. Here the CDR3 DNA reads TGTGCCAGCAGTTTACCCAACACGCCGGAGCAGTTCTTC.

The chain uses TRBV28 and TRBJ1-2; D not resolved. V was trimmed by 4 bases and J by 7 bases, leaving 16 bases between them. The germline V gene has CDR1 MDHEN and CDR2 SYDVKM. CDR3 length: 14 residues. The CDR3 region is CASSSPVHPGGYTF. The CDR3 DNA sequence: TGTGCCAGCAGTTCCCCCGTGCATCCGGGTGGCTACACCTTC.